This TCR beta chain was recorded in a study of CD8+ T cells in alopecia areata. Study-level background: At a dose of 5 to 10 mg twice daily, oral tofacitinib was given to treated patients.

Sample treatment: oral pan-JAK inhibitor, 5-10 mg twice daily. Researchers took lesional scalp punch biopsies and peripheral blood from people who were alopecia areata patients. V shed 4 bases and J 4 bases; nucleotides not matched to a gene: 7. The CDR3 has 15 amino acids. Germline values: CDR1 SNHLY, CDR2 FYNNEI. RNA was extracted and reverse transcribed into cDNA as the sequencing template. Some clones are missing from TCRdb's copy, which holds only in-frame ones; the method was immunoSEQ multiplex PCR. The table includes 150,000 to 200,000 clones, roughly 60% detected once. The sequencing here drew on CD4+ T cells sorted from blood, taken at week 24, from a patient treated with tofacitinib. The TCR comes from a human donor with alopecia areata. This sequence joins TRBV2 and TRBJ2-3, with 8 bases aligning to TRBD2. As DNA, the CDR3 is TGTGCCAGCAGTGTATCCGGGGGGGTCTCAGATACGCAGTATTTT. Protein: CASSVSGGVSDTQYF.